The clone carrying this T cell receptor (beta chain) was counted once. Its antigen is not known. This sample was included in a study of cytomegalovirus exposure and HLA in healthy donors. About the study: T cells numbering about 179 million yielded 100 million to 120 million unique TCR beta sequences in an earlier analysis. Roughly 86 million unique TCRs from HLA-typed donors made up an early data release.

V shed 4 bases and J 0 bases; nucleotides not matched to a gene: 5. There are 16 residues in the CDR3. Germline CDR1 and CDR2: SGHRS and YFSETQ. General observations from the study: TRBV6-2, TRBV6-3 and some other V segments were unresolvable in 87-base-pair reads.

The PCR ran on 60 Vbeta and 13 Jbeta primers. Sequencing used immunoSEQ multiplex PCR; TCRdb keeps in-frame clones, though not all of them. The sample lists around 99,000 clones; roughly 80% were seen once. Source material: PBMCs. The receptor was isolated from a man aged 50 to 59 in good health and CMV-seropositive. The genes are TRBV5-1 and TRBJ2-1; 9 bases are a match to TRBD2. In DNA form, the CDR3 reads TGCGCCAGCAGCGGTAGCGGGGGTTCCTCCTACAATGAGCAGTTCTTC. Amino acid sequence: CASSGSGGSSYNEQFF.